Listed here is a single T cell receptor beta chain. This entry belongs to a study of blood T cell repertoires in COVID-19. Study-level information: Italy, Spain and the United States were the sources of the convalescent and acute COVID-19 samples. The analysed material was cDNA or gDNA that came from T cells, B-cell-depleted T cells, or PBMCs.

Trimming at V came to 6 bases and at J to 0 bases, leaving 3 bases not matched to a gene. The CDR3 is made up of 15 amino acids. Germline V CDR1 and CDR2: LNHDA, SQIVND (reference sequence). Original data processing: It was from reference gene primer amplification that nucleated cell counts were estimated. The method was immunoSEQ multiplex PCR; TCRdb's version includes in-frame clones alone and lacks a portion of them. That table is the source of V, J and clone size, and D and trimming were worked out from the DNA. The sample lists about 130,000 clones, about four fifths seen once, with 10% to 15% in the top ten.

The clonotype was recovered from a woman in her sixties or seventies with acute or convalescent COVID-19. Material for sequencing was peripheral blood. This chain joins TRBV19 and TRBJ2-3; 10 nucleotides match TRBD2. The CDR3 reads CASRASGGSTDTQYF. CDR3 in DNA: TGTGCCAGTAGGGCTAGCGGGGGTAGCACAGATACGCAGTATTTT.